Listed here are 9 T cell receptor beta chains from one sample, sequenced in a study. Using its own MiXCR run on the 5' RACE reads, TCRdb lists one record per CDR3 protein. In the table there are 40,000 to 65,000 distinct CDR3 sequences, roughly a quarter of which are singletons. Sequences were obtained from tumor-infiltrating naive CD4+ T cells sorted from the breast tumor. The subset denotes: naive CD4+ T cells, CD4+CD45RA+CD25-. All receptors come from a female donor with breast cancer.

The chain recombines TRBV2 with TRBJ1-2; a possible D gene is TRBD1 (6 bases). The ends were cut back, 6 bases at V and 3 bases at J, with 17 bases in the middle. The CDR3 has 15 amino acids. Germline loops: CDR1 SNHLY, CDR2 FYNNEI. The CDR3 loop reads CASRKLQGSDYGYTF. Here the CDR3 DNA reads TGTGCCAGCAGGAAACTACAGGGTTCTGACTATGGCTACACCTTC.

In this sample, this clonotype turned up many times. The CDR3 loop reads CASSPGLGDEQYF. Written as DNA, the CDR3 is TGTGCCAGCAGCCCAGGACTGGGGGACGAGCAGTACTTC. The rearrangement uses TRBV7-9 and TRBJ2-7, with D possibly called TRBD1 or TRBD2 (5 bases each). CDR3 length equals 13 residues. Germline assignment: CDR1 SEHNR and CDR2 FQNEAQ (reference sequence). V shed 5 bases and J shed 5 bases, with 13 bases lying between them.

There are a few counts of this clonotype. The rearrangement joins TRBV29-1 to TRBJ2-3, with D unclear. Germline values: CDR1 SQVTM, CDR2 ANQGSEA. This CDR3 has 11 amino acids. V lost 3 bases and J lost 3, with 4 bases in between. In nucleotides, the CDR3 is TGCAGCGTTGAGCTGACAGATACGCAGTATTTT. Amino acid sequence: CSVELTDTQYF.

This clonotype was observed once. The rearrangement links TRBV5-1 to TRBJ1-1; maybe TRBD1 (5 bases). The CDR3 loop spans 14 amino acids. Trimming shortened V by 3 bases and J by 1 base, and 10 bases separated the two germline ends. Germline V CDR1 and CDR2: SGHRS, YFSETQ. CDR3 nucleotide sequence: TGCGCCAGCAGCTGGGGGACGGCGAACACTGAAGCTTTCTTT. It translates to CASSWGTANTEAFF.

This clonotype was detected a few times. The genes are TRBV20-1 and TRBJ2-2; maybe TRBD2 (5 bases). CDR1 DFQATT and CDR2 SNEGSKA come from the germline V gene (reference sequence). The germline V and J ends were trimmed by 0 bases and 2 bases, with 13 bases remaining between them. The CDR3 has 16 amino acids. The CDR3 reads CSAREGLRVNTGELFF. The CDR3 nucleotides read TGCAGTGCTAGAGAGGGGTTGCGGGTAAACACCGGGGAGCTGTTTTTT.

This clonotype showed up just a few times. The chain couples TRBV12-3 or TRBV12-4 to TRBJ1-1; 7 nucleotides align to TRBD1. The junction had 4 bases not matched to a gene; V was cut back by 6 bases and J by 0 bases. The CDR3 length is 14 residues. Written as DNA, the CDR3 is TGTGCCAGCAGACGGGGACAGTTGAACACTGAAGCTTTCTTT. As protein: CASRRGQLNTEAFF.

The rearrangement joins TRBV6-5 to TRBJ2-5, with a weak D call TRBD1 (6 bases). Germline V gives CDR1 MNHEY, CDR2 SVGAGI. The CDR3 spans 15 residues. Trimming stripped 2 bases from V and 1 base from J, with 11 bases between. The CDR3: CASSYVGGLQETQYF. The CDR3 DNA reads TGTGCCAGCAGTTACGTTGGGGGCCTCCAAGAGACCCAGTACTTC.

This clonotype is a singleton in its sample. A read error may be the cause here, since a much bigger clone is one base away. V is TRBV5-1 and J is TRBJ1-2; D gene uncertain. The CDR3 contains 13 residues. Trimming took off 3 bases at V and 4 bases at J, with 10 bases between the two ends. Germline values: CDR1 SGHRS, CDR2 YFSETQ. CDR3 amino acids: CASSWGQSYGYTF. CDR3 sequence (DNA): TGCGCCAGCAGCTGGGGTCAGTCCTATGGCTACACCTTC. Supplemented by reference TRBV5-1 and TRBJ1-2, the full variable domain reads KAGVTQTPRYLIKTRGQQVTLSCSPISGHRSVSWYQQTPGQGLQFLFEYFSETQRNKGNFPGRFSGRQFSNSRSEMNVSTLELGDSALYLCASSWGQSYGYTFGSGTRLTVV.

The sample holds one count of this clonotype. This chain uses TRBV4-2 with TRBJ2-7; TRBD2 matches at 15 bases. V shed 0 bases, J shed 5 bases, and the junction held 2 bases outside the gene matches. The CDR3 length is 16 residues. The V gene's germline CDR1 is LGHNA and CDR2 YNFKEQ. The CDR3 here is CASSQEGLAGGNEQYF. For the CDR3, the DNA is TGTGCCAGCAGCCAAGAGGGACTAGCGGGGGGTAACGAGCAGTACTTC.